One sample yielded the 32 T cell receptor delta chains listed below, sequenced in a study of γδ T cells in repeated Plasmodium falciparum infection. TCRdb reanalyzed the multiplex PCR reads using CATT. This table holds roughly 93,000 delta-chain clones, approximately 1% found once. Vgamma9/Vdelta2+ and Vdelta2-negative gammadelta T cells were flow-sorted from PBMC for bulk sequencing. The sample taken for sequencing was gamma-delta T cells from blood. The receptor source for this set is a pool of human donors (malaria-infected and uninfected, not separated).

With respect to this clone: The protein held in TCRdb is that of a much larger clone and does not match this DNA's translation at residue 12, likely because of a read error; the protein shown is translated from the DNA. The rearrangement joins TRDV2 to TRDJ1; 9 nucleotides align to TRDD3. This CDR3 region has 15 residues. Germline lookup yields CDR1 GEAIGNYY and CDR2 EKD. The CDR3 region is CACDTGGILTDRLIF. CDR3 coding DNA: TGTGCCTGTGACACCGGGGGGATACTAACCGATAGACTCATCTTT.

Concerning this clone itself: TCRdb's listed protein matches a much larger clone and diverges from this DNA's translation at residue 10, likely through a read error; the protein shown comes from the DNA. V usage is TRDV1 and J usage is TRDJ1; TRDD3 matches 12 bases. Germline V gene data show CDR1 as TSWWSYY and CDR2 as QGS. The CDR3 loop spans 22 amino acids. After removal of 2 bases from V and 2 bases from J, the junction contained 21 bases not matched to a gene. As DNA, the CDR3 is TGTGCTCTTGGGGAATCCGGAAGAAAGGGTTATGGACTGGGGGATACAACCGATAAACTCATCTTT. Amino acids: CALGESGRKGYGLGDTTDKLIF.

As regards this clone: TCRdb records a much larger clone's protein for this DNA, with a difference at residue 14 that likely arises from a read error; the protein given is the translation of the DNA. The chain couples TRDV1 to TRDJ1, with 7 bases that match TRDD3. TCRdb records no J gene; here it was assigned by comparing the DNA to germline. Germline CDR1 TSWWSYY, CDR2 QGS. This CDR3 spans 18 amino acids. The CDR3 nucleotides are TGTGCTCTTGGGGACCTTTCCGCAGTACTGGGATACACCAATAAACTCATCTTT. It encodes CALGDLSAVLGYTNKLIF.

Points on this clone: A far larger clone is off by one base, so a read error is likely. Additional DNA sequences in this sample encode the identical CDR3. This chain links TRDV1 with TRDJ1, with 10 bases fitting TRDD3. No J gene was available from TCRdb, and it was assigned here by a germline match of the DNA. Germline V CDR1 and CDR2: TSWWSYY, QGS. CDR3 size: 18 residues. CDR3 sequence reads: CALGELILITGGSDKLIF. The CDR3 DNA is TGTGCCCTTGGGGAACTAATCCTAATTACTGGGGGATCCGATAAACTCATCTTT.

The sample holds many counts of this clone. The protein held in TCRdb is that of a much larger clone and does not match this DNA's translation at residue 7, likely because of a read error; the protein shown is translated from the DNA. For the CDR3, the DNA is TGTGCTCTTGGGAACGGGTCGTATAAACTCATCTTT. Protein product: CALGNGSYKLIF. This sequence joins TRDV1 and TRDJ1; D is ambiguous. TCRdb leaves out the J gene; it was filled in here by matching the DNA to germline. The CDR3 has 12 residues. Trimming pared 5 bases from V and 6 bases from J, leaving 10 bases between. From germline, CDR1 is TSWWSYY and CDR2 QGS.

As regards this clone: For this DNA, TCRdb reports the protein of a much larger clone, which diverges at residue 10, most likely from a read error; the protein presented here is translated directly from the DNA. V usage is TRDV2 and J usage is TRDJ1, with TRDD3 identical over 11 bases. The CDR3 runs to 14 residues. Germline V gene sequence: CDR1 GEAIGNYY, CDR2 EKD. The CDR3 nucleotides are TGTGCCTGTGACCCTGGGGGATACACCTATAAACTCATCTTT. Its translation is CACDPGGYTYKLIF.

This clone has just a few counts. The TCRdb record carries a much larger clone's protein, which differs from this DNA's translation at residue 4; a read error is the likely cause, and the protein listed here is the DNA translation. The chain carries TRDV2 and TRDJ1; 12 positions match TRDD3. The J gene, absent from TCRdb, was called here by matching the DNA to germline. The CDR3 sequence is 18 residues long. Germline V gene sequence: CDR1 GEAIGNYY, CDR2 EKD. The DNA of the CDR3 is TGTGCCTGTGGCACCGGCGACTGGGGGATACCCGACACCGATAAACTCATCTTT. Its translation: CACGTGDWGIPDTDKLIF.

A remark on this clone: A far larger clone is one base from this, pointing to a likely read error. This sample also contains other DNA sequences that code for the same CDR3. V and J are TRDV2 and TRDJ1; D unclear. TCRdb records no J gene; here it was assigned by comparing the DNA to germline. The CDR3 totals 14 residues. Germline CDR1 and CDR2: GEAIGNYY and EKD. V was cut by 7 bases and J by 2 bases, with 16 bases left in between. Here the CDR3 reads CACDPKTGTDKLIF. In DNA form, the CDR3 reads TGTGCCTGCGACCCTAAAACGGGGACCGATAAACTCATCTTT.

This clone was detected only a few times. The DNA is omitted, as the CDR3 cannot be located on it reliably, and the CDR3 follows TCRdb's listing. The V gene is TRAV29/DV5, but the J gene lacks a call; the listed D gene, TRDD3, was not tested against the DNA. The CDR3 is 26 amino acids in total, end residues counted. Looked up from germline, CDR1 is NSMFDY and CDR2 is ISSIKDK. This CDR3 is CSVLLCSKRETTVGDTEPNNTDKLIF.

To note about this clone: The translation of this DNA and the TCRdb protein of a much larger clone differ at residue 11, probably owing to a read error; the protein shown here is translated from the DNA. The chain couples TRDV2 to TRDJ1; perhaps TRDD3 as D (5 bases). The J gene was not available in TCRdb and was assigned here by matching the DNA to germline segments. The V end was cut by 0 bases, the J end by 2 bases, with 18 bases between. Germline lookup yields CDR1 GEAIGNYY and CDR2 EKD. The CDR3 has 17 residues. The CDR3 sequence: CACDTVGYASRTDKLIF. DNA of the CDR3: TGTGCCTGTGACACCGTGGGGTACGCGAGTAGGACCGATAAACTCATCTTT.

The rearrangement links TRDV3 to TRDJ1; 9 nucleotides line up with TRDD3. Here the J gene was assigned by germline matching of the DNA, as TCRdb has none. Germline loops: CDR1 TVYSNPD, CDR2 GDNSRS (reference sequence). The V and J ends lost 3 bases and 1 base, in that order; junction bases with no gene match: 27. The CDR3 spans 21 residues. The CDR3 DNA reads as TGTGCCTTACGCTGTCGGATAGCCCTACTGGGGGAGGAAACGTGCACCGATAAACTCATCTTT. Amino acid sequence: CALRCRIALLGEETCTDKLIF.

Notes on this clone: A far larger clone is only one base removed, so a read error is likely. Other DNA sequences in the sample encode the same CDR3. J is TRDJ3 and V is TRDV1; 11 bases match TRDD3. Germline assignment: CDR1 TSWWSYY and CDR2 QGS. This CDR3 spans 21 amino acids. The CDR3, as DNA: TGTGCCCTTGGGGAACTACCTACAGGGTGGGGGATACGATGGGACACCCGACAGATGTTTTTC. It translates to CALGELPTGWGIRWDTRQMFF.

This clone turned up a few times. The protein in TCRdb stems from a much larger clone and differs at residue 12 from this DNA's translation, likely a read error; here the protein is translated from the DNA. The rearrangement uses TRDV2 and TRDJ1; TRDD3 agrees at 10 bases. The J gene comes from matching the DNA to germline here; TCRdb lacks it. Germline CDR1 and CDR2: GEAIGNYY and EKD. V gave up 1 base and J gave up 0 bases; unmatched junction bases: 16. The CDR3 has 20 residues. CDR3 amino acids: CACDTDQNWGIGGYTDKLIF. The CDR3 nucleotides are TGTGCCTGTGACACTGATCAAAACTGGGGGATCGGAGGGTACACCGATAAACTCATCTTT.

As concerns this clone: TCRdb assigns this DNA the protein of a much larger clone, which departs from its translation at residue 10; this likely reflects a read error, and the protein shown comes from translating the DNA. The V and J genes are TRDV2 and TRDJ1, with TRDD3 identical over 11 bases. TCRdb lists no J gene, so it was determined here by aligning the DNA to germline. The germline CDR1 and CDR2 sequences are GEAIGNYY and EKD. CDR3 length: 18 residues. Germline trimming cut 3 bases from V and 0 bases from J; bases unmatched to any gene: 11. CDR3 bases: TGTGCCTGTGACGCTTTACTGGGGGATATTTCCTACACCGATAAACTCATCTTT. It encodes CACDALLGDISYTDKLIF.

This clone was observed a few times. The mismatch at residue 3 between this DNA's translation and the TCRdb protein of a much larger clone likely reflects a read error; the protein shown is translated from the DNA. The chain couples TRDV1 to TRDJ1; D is tentatively TRDD2 or TRDD3 (8 bases each). This CDR3 is 18 amino acids long. The germline V gene encodes CDR1 TSWWSYY and CDR2 QGS. The CDR3 loop reads CAFGAVLPTGYGPAGLIF. Written as DNA, the CDR3 is TGTGCTTTTGGGGCCGTTCTTCCTACGGGATACGGACCCGCTGGGCTCATCTTT.

This clone occurred many times. The V gene is TRDV1, the J gene TRDJ1; D is unresolved. V lost 4 bases to trimming and J lost 4 bases, with 25 bases between them. Germline-derived CDR1 and CDR2 are TSWWSYY and QGS. The CDR3 is made up of 18 amino acids. CDR3 residues: CALGAHKALPRAHDKLIF. The DNA of the CDR3 is TGTGCTCTTGGGGCCCATAAGGCCCTCCCCAGGGCCCACGATAAACTCATCTTT.

Of note for this clone: Germline and junction disagree at one end, which may indicate a read error. This chain connects TRDV1 to TRDJ1; 12 bases map to TRDD3. Germline CDR1 is TSWWSYY and CDR2 is QGS. The CDR3 spans 25 residues. The CDR3 sequence: CALGEYCIGRLPTFPTGGYTDRLIF. The CDR3 DNA reads as TGTGCTCTTGGGGAATATTGTATCGGCCGCCTTCCTACGTTTCCTACTGGGGGATACACCGATAGACTCATCTTT.

This clone was picked up a small number of times. TCRdb's entry gives the protein of a much larger clone, which mismatches this DNA's translation at residue 10, likely from a read error; the protein reported here is translated from the DNA. The chain links TRAV38-2/DV8 to TRDJ1; 9 nucleotides align to TRDD3. Germline loops: CDR1 TSESDYY, CDR2 QEAYKQQN. The ends lost 10 bases at V and 0 bases at J; junction bases unmatched: 13. CDR3 size: 16 residues. Here the CDR3 DNA reads TGTGCTCCCGGATTTGGGGGATATCCGCACACCGATAAACTCATCTTT. Protein: CAPGFGGYPHTDKLIF.

This clone has at least ten counts. Other nucleotide sequences from this sample produce the same CDR3. The genes are TRDV1 and TRDJ1; no clear D. The V end lost 1 base, the J end lost 0 bases, and 12 bases lay between the germline ends. Looked up from germline, CDR1 is TSWWSYY and CDR2 is QGS. The CDR3 is 16 amino acids. CDR3 sequence (DNA): TGTGCTCTTGGGGAACCGAGATGGACAAACACCGATAAACTCATCTTT. It yields the protein CALGEPRWTNTDKLIF.

This clone has just a few counts. The mismatch at residue 11 between this DNA's translation and the TCRdb protein of a much larger clone likely reflects a read error; the protein shown is translated from the DNA. V usage is TRDV2 and J usage is TRDJ1, with 8 bases lining up with TRDD3. TCRdb lists no J gene, so it was determined here by aligning the DNA to germline. Germline V CDR1 and CDR2: GEAIGNYY, EKD. The length of the CDR3 is 15 residues. V gave up 2 bases and J gave up 6 bases; unmatched junction bases: 10. The CDR3 DNA is TGTGCCTGTGACAACCGCTGGGGGAGGGCCAATAAACTCATCTTT. Its protein is CACDNRWGRANKLIF.

As to this clone: This likely traces to a read error, being one base from a far larger clone. Other nucleotide sequences from this sample produce the same CDR3. This chain connects TRDV1 to TRDJ1; TRDD3 agrees at 8 bases. As TCRdb names no J gene, one was assigned here on the basis of a DNA match to germline. CDR3 size: 16 residues. Germline CDR1 and CDR2: TSWWSYY and QGS. Losses at the gene ends were 3 bases for V and 0 bases for J; bases not matched to a gene: 6. DNA of the CDR3: TGTGCTCTTGGGGAGTTTGGGGGATCCTACACCGATAAACTCATCTTT. It codes for CALGEFGGSYTDKLIF.

This clone came up a few times. TCRdb lists the protein of a much larger clone for this DNA, which differs at residue 20, so this is likely a read error; the protein given here is translated from the DNA itself. No J gene call was made, and the V gene is TRDV1; the table's D call, TRDD3, was not checked against the DNA. The CDR3 runs 22 residues. Germline V gene data show CDR1 as TSWWSYY and CDR2 as QGS. This chain's CDR3 is CALGEPDASYKTGDSRGDKPIF. CDR3 in DNA: TGTGCTCTTGGGGAACCCGACGCTTCCTACAAAACTGGGGACTCTCGGGGCGATAAACCCATCTTT.

Remarks on this clone: A far larger clone is only one base removed, so a read error is likely. Within the sample, other DNA sequences also encode this same CDR3. V usage is TRDV1 and J usage is TRDJ1; a weak D match, TRDD2 (6 bases). V lost 1 base and J 0 bases, leaving 21 bases between the germline ends. Germline values: CDR1 TSWWSYY, CDR2 QGS. The CDR3 contains 19 residues. CDR3: CALGERFLATGTHTDKLIF. CDR3 DNA sequence: TGTGCTCTTGGGGAACGGTTCCTAGCGACGGGGACCCACACCGATAAACTCATCTTT.

This clone has a handful of counts. Translating this DNA gives a protein that differs at residue 4 from the TCRdb one, which belongs to a much larger clone; a read error is likely, and the protein shown is this translation. The chain has TRDV2 and TRDJ1; 9 bases agree with TRDD3. With 5 bases clipped from V and 0 bases from J, the junction kept 18 bases outside the gene matches. The CDR3 runs to 19 residues. Germline loops: CDR1 GEAIGNYY, CDR2 EKD. DNA of the CDR3: TGTGCCTGTGTCACGTACTTTAGTACTGGGGGACCCGACACCGATAAACTCATCTTT. It yields the protein CACVTYFSTGGPDTDKLIF.

This clone is categorized as medium-sized (0.01 to 0.1%). Additional DNA sequences in this sample encode the identical CDR3. The rearrangement joins TRDV2 to TRDJ1; D uncertain. With 4 bases removed from V and 0 bases from J, the gap between germline ends came to 11 bases. The CDR3 totals 14 residues. Germline CDR1 and CDR2: GEAIGNYY and EKD. The CDR3 nucleotides read TGTGCCTGTGATCGTCGAAGGTACACCGATAAACTCATCTTT. This sequence encodes CACDRRRYTDKLIF.

This clone was observed a few times. The mismatch at residue 7 between this DNA's translation and the TCRdb protein of a much larger clone likely reflects a read error; the protein shown is translated from the DNA. The chain links TRDV2 to TRDJ1; TRDD3 aligns across 12 bases. TCRdb records no J gene; here it was assigned by comparing the DNA to germline. Germline assignment: CDR1 GEAIGNYY and CDR2 EKD. With V trimmed by 0 bases and J by 1 base, 11 bases remained unmatched. This CDR3 spans 19 amino acids. CDR3 sequence: CACDTTHVLGDTATDKLIF. In DNA, the CDR3 is TGTGCCTGTGACACCACTCACGTACTGGGGGATACTGCCACCGATAAACTCATCTTT.

This clone has only a few counts. The likely explanation is a read error, given a far larger clone one base away. At the DNA level, this CDR3 is encoded by other sequences in the same sample as well. DNA of the CDR3: TGTGCTTATAGGAGCCGGGGGGGGAAAACCTTCCTACGCGCTCTCCGTACTGGGGGTCCTCACACCGATAAACTCATCTTT. Its protein is CAYRSRGGKTFLRALRTGGPHTDKLIF. The gene calls are TRAV38-2/DV8 and TRDJ1; perhaps TRDD2 as D (9 bases). The CDR3 is 27 residues long. V was shortened by 1 base and J by 0 bases, with 46 bases between the two germline ends. Germline assignment: CDR1 TSESDYY and CDR2 QEAYKQQN.

This clone occurred a few times. A far more abundant clone sits one base away, making this likely a read error. This specimen includes other DNA sequences encoding the same CDR3. The chain combines TRDV2 with TRDJ3; TRDD3 agrees at 9 bases. TCRdb leaves out the J gene; it was filled in here by matching the DNA to germline. V gave up 7 bases and J gave up 0 bases; unmatched junction bases: 12. The CDR3 length is 19 residues. Germline V gives CDR1 GEAIGNYY, CDR2 EKD. The CDR3 is CACDENWGSSSWDTRQMFF. As DNA, the CDR3 is TGTGCCTGCGACGAGAACTGGGGGAGTAGCTCCTGGGACACCCGACAGATGTTTTTC.

This clone was seen more than once but under ten times. The protein in TCRdb stems from a much larger clone and differs at residue 9 from this DNA's translation, likely a read error; here the protein is translated from the DNA. The chain uses TRDV1 and TRDJ1, with a weak D call TRDD3 (6 bases). Here the J gene came from matching the DNA to germline, since TCRdb omits it. V gave up 0 bases and J gave up 4 bases, with 27 bases separating them. The CDR3 totals 20 residues. In germline, CDR1 is TSWWSYY, CDR2 QGS. The CDR3 bases are TGTGCTCTTGGGGAACTTTTGTGGGGGCATACCGGCTCCTCGGTCGATAAACTCATCTTT. Protein product: CALGELLWGHTGSSVDKLIF.

In its sample, this clone was seen a few times. TCRdb lists the protein of a much larger clone for this DNA, which differs at residue 18, so this is likely a read error; the protein given here is translated from the DNA itself. This chain links TRDV1 with TRDJ1, with D possibly being TRDD3 (10 bases). No J segment appears in TCRdb, so it was assigned here by matching the sequence to germline. This CDR3 has 24 amino acids. Germline V gene data show CDR1 as TSWWSYY and CDR2 as QGS. V was shortened by 2 bases and J by 1 base, with 38 bases between the two germline ends. The CDR3, as DNA: TGTGCTCTTGGGGAATATGGCCTTCCTACGACATTTTTTGGGGGATACACCCGCACCGATAAACTCATCTTT. Translated, it gives CALGEYGLPTTFFGGYTRTDKLIF.

This clone is categorized as medium-sized. This chain connects TRDV2 to TRDJ1; perhaps TRDD3 as D (5 bases). The CDR3 has 17 residues. CDR1 is GEAIGNYY, CDR2 EKD, per germline. With 0 bases removed from V and 0 bases from J, the gap between germline ends came to 16 bases. CDR3 in DNA: TGTGCCTGTGACACCGTGTCGTCCGGGGGCTACACCGATAAACTCATCTTT. This encodes CACDTVSSGGYTDKLIF.

This clone was found a few times. TCRdb has a much larger clone's protein, which differs at residue 7 from the translation of this DNA, likely because of a read error; what is shown is the protein translated from the DNA. The chain has TRDV1 and TRDJ1, with TRDD3 matching over 13 bases. The J gene comes from matching the DNA to germline here; TCRdb lacks it. This CDR3 region has 21 residues. Germline CDR1 and CDR2: TSWWSYY and QGS. V trimming: 1 base; J trimming: 0 bases; junction bases outside the gene matches: 14. The CDR3 sequence is CALGEQLCTGGYGGDTDKLIF. In DNA, the CDR3 is TGTGCTCTTGGGGAACAGCTCTGTACTGGGGGATACGGGGGGGACACCGATAAACTCATCTTT.